A selection of T cell receptor beta chains follows, all from one sample in a study of CD8 T cells in Susac syndrome. TCRdb independently ran MiXCR on the immunoSEQ multiplex PCR reads; one entry per CDR3 protein. Of roughly 160,000 distinct CDR3 sequences listed, about 94% are singletons. Material: CD4+ T cells from PBMCs. These receptors all come from a human donor in good health. CDR3s include the opening cysteine and the closing phenylalanine or tryptophan.

CDR3: CASSIDPSNYGYTF
J: TRBJ1-2
V: TRBV19
length: 14

CDR3: CASSKAKGEQYF
J: TRBJ2-7
V: TRBV21-1
length: 12

CDR3: CASSTGHTEAFF
J: TRBJ1-1
V: TRBV5-1
length: 12

CDR3: CASSQDLARVINEQFF
J: TRBJ2-1
V: TRBV4-2
length: 16

CDR3: CSVGDRTGTEAFF
J: TRBJ1-1
V: TRBV29-1
length: 13

CDR3: CASSQTGGGQNEQFF
J: TRBJ2-1
V: TRBV4-1
length: 15

CDR3: CASSSDSQETQYF
J: TRBJ2-5
V: TRBV2
length: 13

CDR3: CASSTTGGGEKLFF
J: TRBJ1-4
V: TRBV7-9
length: 14

CDR3: CASSLALAGGSGANVLTF
J: TRBJ2-6
V: TRBV7-2
length: 18

CDR3: CASTLSGLYEQYF
J: TRBJ2-7
V: TRBV6-2/TRBV6-3
length: 13

CDR3: CASSSLADETQYF
J: TRBJ2-5
V: TRBV5-4
length: 13

CDR3: CSVGGQGDEQFF
J: TRBJ2-1
V: TRBV29-1
length: 12